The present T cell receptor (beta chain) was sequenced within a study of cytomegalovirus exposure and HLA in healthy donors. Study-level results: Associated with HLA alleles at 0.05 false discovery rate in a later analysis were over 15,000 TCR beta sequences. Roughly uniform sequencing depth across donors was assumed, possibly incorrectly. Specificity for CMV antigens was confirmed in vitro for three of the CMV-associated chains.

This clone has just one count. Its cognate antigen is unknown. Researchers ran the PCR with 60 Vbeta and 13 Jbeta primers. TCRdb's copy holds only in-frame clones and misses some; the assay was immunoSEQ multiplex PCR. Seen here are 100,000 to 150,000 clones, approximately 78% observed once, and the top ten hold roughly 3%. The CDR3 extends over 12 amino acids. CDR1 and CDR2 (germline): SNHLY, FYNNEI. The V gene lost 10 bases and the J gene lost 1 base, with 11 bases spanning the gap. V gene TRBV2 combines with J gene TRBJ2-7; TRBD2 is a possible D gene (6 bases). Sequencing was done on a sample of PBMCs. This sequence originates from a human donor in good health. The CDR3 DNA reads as TGTGCCACGGGGAGGACATCCTACGAGCAGTACTTC. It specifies CATGRTSYEQYF.